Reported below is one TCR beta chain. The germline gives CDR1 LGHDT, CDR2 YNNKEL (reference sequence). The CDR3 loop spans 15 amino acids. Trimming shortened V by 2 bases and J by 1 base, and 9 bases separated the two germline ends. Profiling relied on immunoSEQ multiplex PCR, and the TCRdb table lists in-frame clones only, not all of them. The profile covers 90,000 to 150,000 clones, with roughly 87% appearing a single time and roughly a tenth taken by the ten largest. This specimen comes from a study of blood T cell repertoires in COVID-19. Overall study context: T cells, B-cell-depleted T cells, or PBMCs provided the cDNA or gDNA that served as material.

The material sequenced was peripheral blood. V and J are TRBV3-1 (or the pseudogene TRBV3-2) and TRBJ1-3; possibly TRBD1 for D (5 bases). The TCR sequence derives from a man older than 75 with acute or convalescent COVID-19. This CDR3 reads CASSQNGGSGNTIYF. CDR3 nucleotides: TGTGCCAGCAGCCAAAACGGGGGGTCTGGAAACACCATATATTTT.